Listed below are T cell receptor beta chains from one sample, sequenced in a study of shared clonotypes between healthy human individuals. Sequenced by immunoSEQ multiplex PCR; TCRdb stores in-frame clones only, minus some. The sample holds 450,000 to 500,000 clones, 60% to 80% seen once. The sample consisted of PBMCs. These receptors came from a woman between 40 and 50 years old in good health. Some clones in this sample may be carry-over from other donors' samples. Both conserved end residues are part of each CDR3. A D gene is named only where the DNA matches it firmly. Expanded clones get a size class; other rows say once, few or many, or leave the size out.

cdr3_aa: CASSSRMDGGNTIYF
cdr3_nt: TGTGCCAGCAGCTCCCGGATGGACGGAGGAAACACCATATATTTT
d_call: -
v_call: TRBV7-9
j_call: TRBJ1-3
clone_size: -

cdr3_aa: CASSIGTSFIQYF
cdr3_nt: TGTGCCAGCAGCATAGGGACTAGCTTCATTCAGTACTTC
d_call: TRBD2
v_call: TRBV13
j_call: TRBJ2-4
clone_size: -

cdr3_aa: CASQLRRRTGELFF
cdr3_nt: TGCGCCAGCCAGCTGAGGAGGAGGACCGGGGAGCTGTTTTTT
d_call: -
v_call: TRBV4-3
j_call: TRBJ2-2
clone_size: -

cdr3_aa: CASSLGGGMNTEAFF
cdr3_nt: TGTGCCAGCAGCTTGGGAGGTGGCATGAACACTGAAGCTTTCTTT
d_call: -
v_call: TRBV7-8
j_call: TRBJ1-1
clone_size: few

cdr3_aa: CASSPRAGRGYTF
cdr3_nt: TGTGCCAGCAGCCCCCGGGCCGGACGAGGCTACACCTTC
d_call: -
v_call: TRBV11-3
j_call: TRBJ1-2
clone_size: -

cdr3_aa: CASSQQGAQETQYF
cdr3_nt: TGTGCCAGCAGCCAACAGGGGGCCCAAGAGACCCAGTACTTC
d_call: TRBD1
v_call: TRBV11-2
j_call: TRBJ2-5
clone_size: few

cdr3_aa: CASSEWGQPGHF
cdr3_nt: TGTGCCAGCAGTGAATGGGGACAGCCGGGGCATTTT
d_call: TRBD1
v_call: TRBV6-1
j_call: TRBJ1-5
clone_size: -

cdr3_aa: CASRKLPNTGELFF
cdr3_nt: TGTGCCAGCAGAAAACTGCCGAACACCGGGGAGCTGTTTTTT
d_call: -
v_call: TRBV5-8
j_call: TRBJ2-2
clone_size: once

cdr3_aa: CSVEDGTEAFF
cdr3_nt: TGCAGCGTAGAAGACGGCACTGAAGCTTTCTTT
d_call: -
v_call: TRBV29-1
j_call: TRBJ1-1
clone_size: once

cdr3_aa: CASSRRVARDSTDTQYF
cdr3_nt: TGCGCCAGCAGCCGCAGAGTGGCGCGAGATTCGACAGATACGCAGTATTTT
d_call: -
v_call: TRBV4-1
j_call: TRBJ2-3
clone_size: -

cdr3_aa: CASRPTGRLNTEAFF
cdr3_nt: TGTGCCAGCAGACCCACGGGCAGGTTGAACACTGAAGCTTTCTTT
d_call: -
v_call: TRBV27
j_call: TRBJ1-1
clone_size: -

cdr3_aa: CASSEGVAGIGGEQFF
cdr3_nt: TGTGCCAGCAGTGAAGGGGTAGCGGGAATCGGGGGTGAGCAGTTCTTC
d_call: TRBD2
v_call: TRBV6-1
j_call: TRBJ2-1
clone_size: -

cdr3_aa: CASRSTDTQYF
cdr3_nt: TGTGCCAGTAGAAGCACAGATACGCAGTATTTT
d_call: -
v_call: TRBV19
j_call: TRBJ2-3
clone_size: few

cdr3_aa: CASSTTEGRTSSYNEQFF
cdr3_nt: TGTGCCAGTAGTACGACCGAGGGTCGGACGAGCTCCTACAATGAGCAGTTCTTC
d_call: -
v_call: TRBV19
j_call: TRBJ2-1
clone_size: few

cdr3_aa: CASSSIRGFFNYGYTF
cdr3_nt: TGTGCCAGCAGCTCCATTCGGGGCTTCTTTAACTATGGCTACACCTTC
d_call: -
v_call: TRBV5-4
j_call: TRBJ1-2
clone_size: -

cdr3_aa: CASKPSSSSYEQYF
cdr3_nt: TGTGCCAGCAAGCCTAGCTCAAGCTCCTACGAGCAGTACTTC
d_call: -
v_call: TRBV6-6
j_call: TRBJ2-7
clone_size: -

cdr3_aa: CASSSMSGETQYF
cdr3_nt: TGCGCCAGCAGCTCGATGTCAGGGGAGACCCAGTACTTC
d_call: -
v_call: TRBV5-1
j_call: TRBJ2-5
clone_size: -

cdr3_aa: CASSPPSTVNTEAFF
cdr3_nt: TGTGCCAGCTCACCACCGAGTACGGTGAACACTGAAGCTTTCTTT
d_call: -
v_call: TRBV18
j_call: TRBJ1-1
clone_size: few

cdr3_aa: CASSQFSGGYTF
cdr3_nt: TGCGCCAGCAGTCAATTCTCTGGTGGCTACACCTTC
d_call: -
v_call: TRBV23-1
j_call: TRBJ1-2
clone_size: -

cdr3_aa: CASSRIEAGAGETQYF
cdr3_nt: TGTGCCAGCTCACGGATTGAGGCGGGAGCTGGAGAGACCCAGTACTTC
d_call: TRBD2
v_call: TRBV18
j_call: TRBJ2-5
clone_size: -

cdr3_aa: CASSLTTNPAGTQYF
cdr3_nt: TGCGCCAGCAGCCTAACGACTAACCCCGCTGGGACCCAGTACTTC
d_call: -
v_call: TRBV5-1
j_call: TRBJ2-5
clone_size: -

cdr3_aa: CASSRSSVAGELFF
cdr3_nt: TGTGCCAGCAGCCGTTCAAGCGTGGCCGGGGAGCTGTTTTTT
d_call: -
v_call: TRBV28
j_call: TRBJ2-2
clone_size: once

cdr3_aa: CACTHPPLMYTEAFF
cdr3_nt: TGTGCCTGTACACATCCCCCCTTAATGTACACTGAAGCTTTCTTT
d_call: -
v_call: TRBV30
j_call: TRBJ1-1
clone_size: few

cdr3_aa: CASSEYRDRERQFF
cdr3_nt: TGTGCCAGCAGTGAATACCGGGACAGGGAGAGACAGTTCTTC
d_call: TRBD1
v_call: TRBV25-1
j_call: TRBJ2-1
clone_size: -

cdr3_aa: CASSVNRDSNNEQYF
cdr3_nt: TGTGCCAGCAGCGTCAACCGGGACAGCAACAACGAGCAGTACTTC
d_call: TRBD1
v_call: TRBV13
j_call: TRBJ2-7
clone_size: -

cdr3_aa: CASSQGRGLLFGEQFF
cdr3_nt: TGCGCCAGCAGCCAAGGGAGGGGGCTATTGTTCGGTGAGCAGTTCTTC
d_call: -
v_call: TRBV4-3
j_call: TRBJ2-1
clone_size: -

cdr3_aa: CASSIRGGQETQYF
cdr3_nt: TGTGCCAGTAGTATTCGGGGGGGCCAAGAGACCCAGTACTTC
d_call: TRBD2
v_call: TRBV19
j_call: TRBJ2-5
clone_size: -

cdr3_aa: CASSTRRGTQYF
cdr3_nt: TGTGCCAGCAGCACCCGTAGGGGGACGCAGTATTTT
d_call: -
v_call: TRBV7-8
j_call: TRBJ2-3
clone_size: -

cdr3_aa: CAISVSGLAEHTGELFF
cdr3_nt: TGTGCCATCAGTGTGTCGGGACTAGCGGAGCACACCGGGGAGCTGTTTTTT
d_call: TRBD2
v_call: TRBV10-3
j_call: TRBJ2-2
clone_size: -

cdr3_aa: CASSREGLPSSYNEQFF
cdr3_nt: TGCGCCAGCAGCCGGGAGGGACTACCCAGCTCCTACAATGAGCAGTTCTTC
d_call: TRBD2
v_call: TRBV5-1
j_call: TRBJ2-1
clone_size: -

cdr3_aa: CASSESAGAQYEQYF
cdr3_nt: TGTGCCAGCAGTGAATCCGCGGGAGCACAATACGAGCAGTACTTC
d_call: TRBD2
v_call: TRBV6-4
j_call: TRBJ2-7
clone_size: -

cdr3_aa: CASSEAGGGAGTGELFF
cdr3_nt: TGTGCCAGCAGTGAAGCCGGAGGGGGGGCAGGTACCGGGGAGCTGTTTTTT
d_call: -
v_call: TRBV6-1
j_call: TRBJ2-2
clone_size: -

cdr3_aa: CASSQLAGGPYEQYF
cdr3_nt: TGTGCCAGCAGCCAACTAGCGGGAGGGCCTTACGAGCAGTACTTC
d_call: TRBD2
v_call: TRBV7-2
j_call: TRBJ2-7
clone_size: -

cdr3_aa: CASKRDRGRTEAFF
cdr3_nt: TGTGCCAGCAAACGGGACAGGGGGCGGACTGAAGCTTTCTTT
d_call: TRBD1
v_call: TRBV27
j_call: TRBJ1-1
clone_size: -

cdr3_aa: CASSLSWGASYEQYF
cdr3_nt: TGTGCCAGCAGTTTATCATGGGGGGCCTCCTACGAGCAGTACTTC
d_call: -
v_call: TRBV27
j_call: TRBJ2-7
clone_size: -

cdr3_aa: CASSKGLAGGGDTQYF
cdr3_nt: TGTGCCAGCAGCAAGGGACTAGCGGGAGGGGGAGATACGCAGTATTTT
d_call: TRBD2
v_call: TRBV5-4
j_call: TRBJ2-3
clone_size: few

cdr3_aa: CASSLAPAAISGNTIYF
cdr3_nt: TGTGCCAGCAGCTTAGCGCCGGCAGCTATCTCTGGAAACACCATATATTTT
d_call: -
v_call: TRBV7-2
j_call: TRBJ1-3
clone_size: few

cdr3_aa: CAWMPLAGGEQYF
cdr3_nt: TGTGCCTGGATGCCTCTAGCGGGAGGCGAGCAGTACTTC
d_call: TRBD2
v_call: TRBV30
j_call: TRBJ2-7
clone_size: few

cdr3_aa: CASSVGAGSYEQYF
cdr3_nt: TGTGCCAGCAGCGTAGGTGCAGGCTCCTACGAGCAGTACTTC
d_call: -
v_call: TRBV9
j_call: TRBJ2-7
clone_size: -

cdr3_aa: CSALQELYTDTQYF
cdr3_nt: TGCAGCGCTTTACAGGAGCTTTACACAGATACGCAGTATTTT
d_call: -
v_call: TRBV29-1
j_call: TRBJ2-3
clone_size: -

cdr3_aa: CASSSPVSGWDTEAFF
cdr3_nt: TGTGCCAGCAGCAGTCCCGTTTCAGGGTGGGACACTGAAGCTTTCTTT
d_call: -
v_call: TRBV5-4
j_call: TRBJ1-1
clone_size: once

cdr3_aa: CASSRRQELYGYTF
cdr3_nt: TGTGCCAGCAGCCGGAGACAGGAACTCTATGGCTACACCTTC
d_call: -
v_call: TRBV5-5
j_call: TRBJ1-2
clone_size: few

cdr3_aa: CASSEAPGNYNEQFF
cdr3_nt: TGTGCCAGCAGTGAAGCCCCCGGGAACTACAATGAGCAGTTCTTC
d_call: -
v_call: TRBV6-1
j_call: TRBJ2-1
clone_size: -

cdr3_aa: CASSPGTSGRGELFF
cdr3_nt: TGTGCCAGCAGCCCCGGGACTAGCGGGAGAGGGGAGCTGTTTTTT
d_call: TRBD2
v_call: TRBV5-6
j_call: TRBJ2-2
clone_size: -

cdr3_aa: CAWSLFEADTQYF
cdr3_nt: TGTGCCTGGAGCCTCTTTGAGGCAGATACGCAGTATTTT
d_call: -
v_call: TRBV30
j_call: TRBJ2-3
clone_size: many

cdr3_aa: CASSPGTSGDWEQYF
cdr3_nt: TGTGCCAGCAGCCCAGGGACTAGCGGGGACTGGGAGCAGTACTTC
d_call: TRBD2
v_call: TRBV7-6
j_call: TRBJ2-7
clone_size: -

cdr3_aa: CASSRTGVTGGYTF
cdr3_nt: TGCGCCAGCAGCCGCACAGGGGTTACTGGGGGCTACACCTTC
d_call: TRBD1
v_call: TRBV4-3
j_call: TRBJ1-2
clone_size: few

cdr3_aa: CASRLELGSYNEQFF
cdr3_nt: TGTGCCAGCAGGCTGGAGTTAGGCTCCTACAATGAGCAGTTCTTC
d_call: -
v_call: TRBV5-4
j_call: TRBJ2-1
clone_size: -

cdr3_aa: CASSEVGSEQYF
cdr3_nt: TGTGCCAGCAGTGAAGTAGGGTCCGAGCAGTACTTC
d_call: -
v_call: TRBV2
j_call: TRBJ2-7
clone_size: -

cdr3_aa: CASNPAYRGPRQPQHF
cdr3_nt: TGTGCCAGCAACCCGGCTTACAGGGGCCCGAGGCAGCCCCAGCATTTT
d_call: TRBD1
v_call: TRBV27
j_call: TRBJ1-5
clone_size: -

cdr3_aa: CASSKTDGGGNTIYF
cdr3_nt: TGTGCCAGCAGTAAGACGGACGGCGGAGGAAACACCATATATTTT
d_call: -
v_call: TRBV6-6
j_call: TRBJ1-3
clone_size: -

cdr3_aa: CASSQGMGNTEAFF
cdr3_nt: TGTGCCAGCTCACAGGGGATGGGGAACACTGAAGCTTTCTTT
d_call: -
v_call: TRBV18
j_call: TRBJ1-1
clone_size: -

cdr3_aa: CASRDSSSYEQYF
cdr3_nt: TGTGCCAGCCGGGACTCCAGCTCCTACGAGCAGTACTTC
d_call: -
v_call: TRBV7-9
j_call: TRBJ2-7
clone_size: -

cdr3_aa: CASSSTPRTNEKLFF
cdr3_nt: TGTGCCAGCAGTTCGACCCCTCGGACTAATGAAAAACTGTTTTTT
d_call: -
v_call: TRBV27
j_call: TRBJ1-4
clone_size: -